This entry is about one TCR beta chain. These data are taken from a study of blood T cell repertoires in COVID-19. TCRdb's table, derived via immunoSEQ multiplex PCR, lists solely in-frame clones and lacks some. The sample carries about 200,000 clones, 80% to 90% recorded once. Germline assignment: CDR1 SGHTA and CDR2 FQGNSA. The V gene end was trimmed by 1 base and the J gene end by 4 bases; junction bases not matched to a gene: 2. This CDR3 is 16 amino acids long. The source is a human donor in a cohort sampled during active COVID-19. The material sequenced was peripheral blood. The chain combines TRBV7-2 with TRBJ2-2; TRBD2 matches at 11 bases. The CDR3 sequence is CASSLVAGGPTGELFF. The CDR3, as DNA: TGTGCCAGCAGCTTAGTAGCGGGAGGGCCCACCGGGGAGCTGTTTTTT.